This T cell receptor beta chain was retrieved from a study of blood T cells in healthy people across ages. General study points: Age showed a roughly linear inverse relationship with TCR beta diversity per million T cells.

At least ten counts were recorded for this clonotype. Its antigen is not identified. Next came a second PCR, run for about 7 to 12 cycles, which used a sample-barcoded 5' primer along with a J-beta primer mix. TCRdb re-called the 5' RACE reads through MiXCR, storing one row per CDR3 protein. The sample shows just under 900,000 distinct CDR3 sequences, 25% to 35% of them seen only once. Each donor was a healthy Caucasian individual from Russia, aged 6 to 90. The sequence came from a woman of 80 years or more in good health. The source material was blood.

CDR3 bases: TGTGCCAGCAGTTTCCTACCCGGGAGTAACAATGAGCAGTTCTTC. It encodes CASSFLPGSNNEQFF. This sequence joins TRBV6-2 or TRBV6-3 and TRBJ2-1, with a weak D call TRBD2 (6 bases). CDR3 length: 15 residues. Germline V gives CDR1 MNHEY, CDR2 SVGEGT. The V gene lost 4 bases and the J gene lost 5 bases, with 15 bases spanning the gap.